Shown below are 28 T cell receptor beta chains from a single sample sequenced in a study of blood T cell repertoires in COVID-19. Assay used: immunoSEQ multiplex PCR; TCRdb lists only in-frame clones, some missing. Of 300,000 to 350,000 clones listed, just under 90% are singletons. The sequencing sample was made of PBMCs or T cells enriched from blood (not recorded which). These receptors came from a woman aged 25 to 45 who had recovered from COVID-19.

The CDR3 DNA is TGCGCCAGCAGCTTGGCCGCTAGCGGGAGGTCGGATCTGGAAAACATTCAGTACTTC. It specifies CASSLAASGRSDLENIQYF. The V gene is TRBV5-1, the J gene TRBJ2-4; TRBD2 matches at 11 bases. The CDR3 has 19 residues. V shed 0 bases, J shed 5 bases, and the junction held 13 bases outside the gene matches. Germline V gene sequence: CDR1 SGHRS, CDR2 YFSETQ.

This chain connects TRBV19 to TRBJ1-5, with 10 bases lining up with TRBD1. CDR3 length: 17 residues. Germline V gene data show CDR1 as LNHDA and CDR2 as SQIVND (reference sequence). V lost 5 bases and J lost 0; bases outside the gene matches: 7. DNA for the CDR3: TGTGCCAGTAGTGCCAGGACAGGGGGGTATAGCAATCAGCCCCAGCATTTT. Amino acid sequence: CASSARTGGYSNQPQHF.

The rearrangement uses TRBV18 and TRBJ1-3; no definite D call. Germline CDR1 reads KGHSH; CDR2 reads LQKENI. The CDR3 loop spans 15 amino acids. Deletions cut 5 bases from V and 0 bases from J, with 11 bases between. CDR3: CASSVGLRSGNTIYF. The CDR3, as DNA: TGTGCCAGCTCAGTGGGCCTACGCTCTGGAAACACCATATATTTT.

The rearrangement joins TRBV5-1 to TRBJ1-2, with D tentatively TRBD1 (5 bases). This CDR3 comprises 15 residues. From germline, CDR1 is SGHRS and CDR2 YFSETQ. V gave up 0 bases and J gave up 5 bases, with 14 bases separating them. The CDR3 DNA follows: TGCGCCAGCAGCTTGGGTACAGCGGGGGGATATGGCTACACCTTC. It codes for CASSLGTAGGYGYTF.

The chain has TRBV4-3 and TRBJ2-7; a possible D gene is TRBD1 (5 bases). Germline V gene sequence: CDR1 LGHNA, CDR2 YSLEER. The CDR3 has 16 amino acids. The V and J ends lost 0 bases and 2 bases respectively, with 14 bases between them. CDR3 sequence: CASSQEVTDVTYEQYF. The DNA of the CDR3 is TGCGCCAGCAGCCAAGAGGTGACAGACGTAACCTACGAGCAGTACTTC.

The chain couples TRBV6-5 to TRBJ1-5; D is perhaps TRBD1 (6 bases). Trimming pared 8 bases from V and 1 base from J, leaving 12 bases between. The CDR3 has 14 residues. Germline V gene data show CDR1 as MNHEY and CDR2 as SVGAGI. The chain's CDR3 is CASAVRGSNQPQHF. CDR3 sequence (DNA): TGTGCCAGCGCGGTCAGGGGAAGCAATCAGCCCCAGCATTTT.

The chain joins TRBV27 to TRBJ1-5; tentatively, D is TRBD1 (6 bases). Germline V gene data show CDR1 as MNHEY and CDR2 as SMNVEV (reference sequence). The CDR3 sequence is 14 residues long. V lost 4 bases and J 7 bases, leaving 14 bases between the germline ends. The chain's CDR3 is CASSSTGPSQPQHF. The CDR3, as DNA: TGTGCCAGCAGTTCGACAGGACCCAGCCAGCCCCAGCATTTT.

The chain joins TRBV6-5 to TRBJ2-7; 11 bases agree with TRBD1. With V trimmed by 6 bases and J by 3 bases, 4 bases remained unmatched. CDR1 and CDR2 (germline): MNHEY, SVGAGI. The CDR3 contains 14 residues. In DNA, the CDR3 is TGTGCCAGCAGGGGACAGGGGGGACTCTACGAGCAGTACTTC. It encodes CASRGQGGLYEQYF.

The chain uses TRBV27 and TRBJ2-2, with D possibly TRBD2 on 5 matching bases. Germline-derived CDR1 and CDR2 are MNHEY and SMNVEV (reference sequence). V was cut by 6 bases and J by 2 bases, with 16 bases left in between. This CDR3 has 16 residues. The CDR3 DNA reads TGTGCCAGCAGCTCTCCGACTATCAAAAACACCGGGGAGCTGTTTTTT. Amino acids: CASSSPTIKNTGELFF.

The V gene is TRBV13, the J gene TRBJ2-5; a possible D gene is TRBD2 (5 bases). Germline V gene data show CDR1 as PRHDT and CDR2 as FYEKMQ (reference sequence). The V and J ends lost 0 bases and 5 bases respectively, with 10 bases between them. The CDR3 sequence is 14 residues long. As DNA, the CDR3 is TGTGCCAGCAGCTTAGGCCCGACTAAGGAGACCCAGTACTTC. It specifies CASSLGPTKETQYF.

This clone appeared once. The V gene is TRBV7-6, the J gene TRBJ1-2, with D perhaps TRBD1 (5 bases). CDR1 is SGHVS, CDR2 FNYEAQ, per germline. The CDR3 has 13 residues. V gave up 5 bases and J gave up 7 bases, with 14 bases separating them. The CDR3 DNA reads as TGTGCCAGCAGCGGGGGGGTCGTGAGTGGCTACACCTTC. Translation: CASSGGVVSGYTF.

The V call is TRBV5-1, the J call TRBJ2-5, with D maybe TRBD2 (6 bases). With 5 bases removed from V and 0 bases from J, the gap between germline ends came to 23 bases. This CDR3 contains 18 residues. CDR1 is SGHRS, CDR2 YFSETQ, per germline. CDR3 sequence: CASRVGTPLSRYQETQYF. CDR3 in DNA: TGCGCCAGCAGGGTAGGGACTCCCTTATCGCGGTACCAAGAGACCCAGTACTTC.

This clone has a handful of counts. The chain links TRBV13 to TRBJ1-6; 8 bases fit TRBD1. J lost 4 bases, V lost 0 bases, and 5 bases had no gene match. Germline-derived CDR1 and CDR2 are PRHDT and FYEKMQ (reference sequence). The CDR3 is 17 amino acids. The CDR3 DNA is TGTGCCAGCAGCTTAGGGGCAGGGGGCCGATATAATTCACCCCTCCACTTT. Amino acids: CASSLGAGGRYNSPLHF. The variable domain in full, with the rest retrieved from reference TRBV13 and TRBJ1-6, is AAGVIQSPRHLIKEKRETATLKCYPIPRHDTVYWYQQGPGQDPQFLISFYEKMQSDKGSIPDRFSAQQFSDYHSELNMSSLELGDSALYFCASSLGAGGRYNSPLHFGNGTRLTVT.

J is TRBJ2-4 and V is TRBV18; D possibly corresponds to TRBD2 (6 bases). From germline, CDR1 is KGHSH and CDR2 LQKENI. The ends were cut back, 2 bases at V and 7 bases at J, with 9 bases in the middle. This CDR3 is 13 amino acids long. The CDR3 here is CASSPIRENIQYF. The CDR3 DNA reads TGTGCCAGCTCACCAATACGGGAGAACATTCAGTACTTC.

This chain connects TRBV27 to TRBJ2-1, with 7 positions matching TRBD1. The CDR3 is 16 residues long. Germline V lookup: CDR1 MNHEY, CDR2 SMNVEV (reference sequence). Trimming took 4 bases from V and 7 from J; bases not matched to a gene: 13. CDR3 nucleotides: TGTGCCAGCAGTTGGGCTACAGGGGATTCGAGGAATGAGCAGTTCTTC. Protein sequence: CASSWATGDSRNEQFF.

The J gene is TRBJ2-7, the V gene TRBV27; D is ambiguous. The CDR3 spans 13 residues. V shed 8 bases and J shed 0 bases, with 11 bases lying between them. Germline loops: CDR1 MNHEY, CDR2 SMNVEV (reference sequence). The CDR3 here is CASVDRSSYEQYF. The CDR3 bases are TGTGCCAGCGTAGATAGGAGCTCCTACGAGCAGTACTTC.

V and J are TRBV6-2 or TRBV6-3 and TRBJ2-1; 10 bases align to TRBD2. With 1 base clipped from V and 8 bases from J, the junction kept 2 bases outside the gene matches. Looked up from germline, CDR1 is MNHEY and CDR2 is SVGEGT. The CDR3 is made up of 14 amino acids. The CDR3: CASSYFGTSDEQFF. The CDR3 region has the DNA TGTGCCAGCAGTTACTTTGGGACTAGCGATGAGCAGTTCTTC.

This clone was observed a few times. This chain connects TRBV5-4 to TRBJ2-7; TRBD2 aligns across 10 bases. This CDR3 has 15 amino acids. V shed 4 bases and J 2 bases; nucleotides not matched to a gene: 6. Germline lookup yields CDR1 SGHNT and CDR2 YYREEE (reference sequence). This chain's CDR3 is CASSPGTSVTYEQYF. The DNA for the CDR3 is TGTGCCAGCAGCCCCGGGACTAGCGTAACCTACGAGCAGTACTTC.

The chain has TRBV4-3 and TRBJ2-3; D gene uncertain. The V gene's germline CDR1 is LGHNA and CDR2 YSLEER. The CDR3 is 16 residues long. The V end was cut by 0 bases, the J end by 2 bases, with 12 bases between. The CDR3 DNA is TGCGCCAGCAGCCAAGATACCGCCAGGCCCACAGATACGCAGTATTTT. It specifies CASSQDTARPTDTQYF.

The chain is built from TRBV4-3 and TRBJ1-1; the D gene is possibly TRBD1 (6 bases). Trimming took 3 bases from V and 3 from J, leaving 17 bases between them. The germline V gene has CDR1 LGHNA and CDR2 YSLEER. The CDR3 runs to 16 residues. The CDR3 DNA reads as TGCGCCAGCAGCCAGGCGGGGCGGGGGGCGGACACTGAAGCTTTCTTT. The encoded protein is CASSQAGRGADTEAFF.

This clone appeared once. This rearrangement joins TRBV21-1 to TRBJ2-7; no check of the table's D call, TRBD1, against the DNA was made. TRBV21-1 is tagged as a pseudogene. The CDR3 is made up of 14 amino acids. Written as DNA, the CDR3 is TGTGCCAGCAGCAAAGCCCGCAGGGGATACGAGCAGTACTTC. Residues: CASSKARRGYEQYF.

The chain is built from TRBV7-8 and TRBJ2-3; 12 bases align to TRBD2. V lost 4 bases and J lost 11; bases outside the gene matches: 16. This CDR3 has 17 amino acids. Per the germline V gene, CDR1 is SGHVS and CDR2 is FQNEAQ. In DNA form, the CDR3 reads TGTGCCAGCAGCTCTCCTCCTAGACTAGCGGGAGTACTATGGCAGTATTTT. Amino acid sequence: CASSSPPRLAGVLWQYF. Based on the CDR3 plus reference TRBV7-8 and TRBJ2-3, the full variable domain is GAGVSQSPRYKVAKRGQDVALRCDPISGHVSLFWYQQALGQGPEFLTYFQNEAQLDKSGLPSDRFFAERPEGSVSTLKIQRTQQEDSAVYLCASSSPPRLAGVLWQYFGPGTRLTVL.

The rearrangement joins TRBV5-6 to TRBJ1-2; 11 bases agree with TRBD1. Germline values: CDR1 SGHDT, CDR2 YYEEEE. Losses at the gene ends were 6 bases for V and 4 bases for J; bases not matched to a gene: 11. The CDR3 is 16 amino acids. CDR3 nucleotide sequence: TGTGCCAGCACCACTATACGGACAGGGGGCCCCTATGGCTACACCTTC. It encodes CASTTIRTGGPYGYTF.

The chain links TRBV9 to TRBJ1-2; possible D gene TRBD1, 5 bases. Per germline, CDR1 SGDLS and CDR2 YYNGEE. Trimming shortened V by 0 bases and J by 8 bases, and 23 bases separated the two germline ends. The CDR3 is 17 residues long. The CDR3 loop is CASSVGGNLVGSFGYTF. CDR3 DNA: TGTGCCAGCAGCGTAGGGGGCAATCTAGTAGGTTCATTCGGCTACACCTTC.

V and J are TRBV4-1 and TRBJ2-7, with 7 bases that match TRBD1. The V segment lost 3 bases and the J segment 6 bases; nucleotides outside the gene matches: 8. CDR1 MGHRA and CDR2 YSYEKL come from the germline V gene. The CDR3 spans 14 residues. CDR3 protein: CASSQPGQTPEQYF. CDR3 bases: TGCGCCAGCAGCCAGCCGGGACAGACCCCCGAGCAGTACTTC.

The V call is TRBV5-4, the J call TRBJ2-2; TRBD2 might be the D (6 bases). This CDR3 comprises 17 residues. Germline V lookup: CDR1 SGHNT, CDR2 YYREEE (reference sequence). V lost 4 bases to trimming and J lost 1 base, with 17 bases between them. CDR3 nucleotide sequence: TGTGCCAGCAGCCAAGCCAAGGGGCGGGAGAACACCGGGGAGCTGTTTTTT. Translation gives CASSQAKGRENTGELFF.

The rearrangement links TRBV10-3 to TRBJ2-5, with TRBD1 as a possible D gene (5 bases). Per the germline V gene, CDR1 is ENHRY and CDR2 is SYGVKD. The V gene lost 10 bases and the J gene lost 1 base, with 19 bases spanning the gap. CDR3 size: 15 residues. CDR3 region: CATTKDDSFQETQYF. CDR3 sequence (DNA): TGTGCCACTACCAAAGACGACAGTTTCCAAGAGACCCAGTACTTC.

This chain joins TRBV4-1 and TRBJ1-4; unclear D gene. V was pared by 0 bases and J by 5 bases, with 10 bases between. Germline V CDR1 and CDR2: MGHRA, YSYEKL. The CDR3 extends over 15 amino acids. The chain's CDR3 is CASSQESWENEKLFF. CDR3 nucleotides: TGCGCCAGCAGCCAAGAGTCGTGGGAGAATGAAAAACTGTTTTTT.